The 9 T cell receptor beta chains below all came from one sample that was sequenced in a study of naive and memory T cell subsets. No antigens are known for them. Study findings and constraints: Especially in CD8 cells, naive repertoires contained a few larger clonotypes, possibly CD45RA-re-expressing memory cells.

Both TRBC1 and TRBC2 were covered by a beta constant-region primer of two equimolar oligonucleotides. Ligated cDNA was amplified by four rounds of PCR with nested alpha and beta constant-region primers and SP2. From the UMI-ligation and nested PCR reads, TCRdb called clonotypes with MiXCR, one entry per CDR3 protein. The sample includes roughly 140,000 distinct CDR3 sequences, 15% to 25% of them seen just once. Sequencing was carried out using naive CD8+ T cells from blood. The receptors originated from a human donor in good health.

There are a few counts of this clonotype. The V call is TRBV12-3 or TRBV12-4, the J call TRBJ2-7, with D hard to call. The CDR3 loop spans 14 amino acids. With 3 bases removed from V and 3 bases from J, the gap between germline ends came to 12 bases. The CDR3 reads CASSFSGSGYEQYF. CDR3 sequence (DNA): TGTGCCAGCAGTTTCTCAGGATCGGGCTACGAGCAGTACTTC.

A few counts support this clonotype. The chain is built from TRBV19 and TRBJ2-7; maybe TRBD2 (6 bases). The V end lost 2 bases, the J end lost 0 bases, and 8 bases lay between the germline ends. The CDR3 is 14 residues long. Germline CDR1 and CDR2: LNHDA and SQIVND (reference sequence). The CDR3 reads CASSILADSYEQYF. The CDR3 region has the DNA TGTGCCAGTAGTATATTAGCGGACTCCTACGAGCAGTACTTC.

The chain has TRBV18 and TRBJ2-7; 11 positions match TRBD1. From germline, CDR1 is KGHSH and CDR2 LQKENI. This CDR3 comprises 15 residues. V lost 6 bases and J lost 4; bases outside the gene matches: 8. The CDR3, as DNA: TGTGCCAGCTCCCCCGGGACAGGGGGTGAATACGAGCAGTACTTC. Translating it yields CASSPGTGGEYEQYF.

In this sample, this clonotype turned up a few times. The rearrangement uses TRBV5-1 and TRBJ2-7; 11 bases match TRBD1. The CDR3 extends over 14 amino acids. V dropped 3 bases and J dropped 7; count of bases not matched to a gene: 6. Germline lookup yields CDR1 SGHRS and CDR2 YFSETQ. Here the CDR3 reads CASSSGQGAEEQYF. The CDR3 bases are TGCGCCAGCAGCTCTGGACAGGGGGCGGAGGAGCAGTACTTC.

CDR3 loop: CASSLGTGVWDEQFF. As DNA, the CDR3 is TGTGCCAGCAGCTTGGGGACAGGGGTGTGGGATGAGCAGTTCTTC. The rearrangement joins TRBV7-2 to TRBJ2-1, with 10 bases aligning to TRBD1. CDR1 SGHTA and CDR2 FQGNSA come from the germline V gene. Trimming at V came to 3 bases and at J to 8 bases, leaving 7 bases not matched to a gene. The CDR3 totals 15 residues.

V is TRBV28 and J is TRBJ1-1, with D possibly being TRBD1 (6 bases). The CDR3 sequence is 14 residues long. Germline values: CDR1 MDHEN, CDR2 SYDVKM. Trimming shortened V by 6 bases and J by 0 bases, and 11 bases separated the two germline ends. In nucleotides, the CDR3 is TGTGCCAGCAGGAGGGGGGAGGTGAACACTGAAGCTTTCTTT. It translates to CASRRGEVNTEAFF. Drawing the rest from reference TRBV28 and TRBJ1-1, the complete variable domain is DVKVTQSSRYLVKRTGEKVFLECVQDMDHENMFWYRQDPGLGLRLIYFSYDVKMKEKGDIPEGYSVSREKKERFSLILESASTNQTSMYLCASRRGEVNTEAFFGQGTRLTVV.

A few counts support this clonotype. This rearrangement joins TRBV27 to TRBJ2-3; D is unresolved. The CDR3 has 12 amino acids. Germline CDR1 and CDR2: MNHEY and SMNVEV (reference sequence). The ends were cut back, 5 bases at V and 6 bases at J, with 9 bases in the middle. CDR3 protein: CASSPGMDTQYF. DNA for the CDR3: TGTGCCAGCAGTCCTGGTATGGATACGCAGTATTTT.

This clonotype was counted a few times. J is TRBJ1-2 and V is TRBV7-9; no definite D call. The CDR3 totals 14 residues. Germline V gives CDR1 SEHNR, CDR2 FQNEAQ (reference sequence). Trimming cost V 1 base and J 3 bases, with 9 bases left between them. The CDR3 spells CASSLDPDYYGYTF. The CDR3 DNA reads as TGTGCCAGCAGCTTAGATCCGGATTACTATGGCTACACCTTC.

This clonotype was observed a handful of times. V gene TRBV29-1 combines with J gene TRBJ2-1; D may be TRBD2 (7 bases). Trimming removed 2 bases at V and 4 bases at J, with 24 bases between. There are 18 residues in the CDR3. CDR1 and CDR2 from the germline V gene are SQVTM and ANQGSEA. CDR3 sequence (DNA): TGCAGCGTTGAATTGTGGGGCACAGGACTAGGGGGATACAATGAGCAGTTCTTC. Its protein product is CSVELWGTGLGGYNEQFF.